This T cell receptor beta chain was captured by sequencing in a study of shared clonotypes between healthy human individuals. Study information: The cohort comprised a couple of women and a few men. Their ages spanned 18 to 49 years. Study results and limitations: Generally, estimated richness proved larger in naive subsets than it did in memory subsets.

Comments on this clone: Its antigen is currently unknown.

Germline CDR1 and CDR2: GTSNPN and SVGIG (reference sequence). The CDR3 loop spans 17 amino acids. V trimming: 2 bases; J trimming: 4 bases; junction bases outside the gene matches: 9. It was 200 to 250 ng DNA, approximately 30,000 T cell genomes, that sorted-subset replicate PCRs used. Source study methods: Filtering of immunoSEQ junctional sequences could not match full-length read filtering. Only in-frame clones appear in the TCRdb table, and some are missing; sequencing was by immunoSEQ multiplex PCR. V and J calls and clone size are given by that table; D and trimming were obtained from the DNA. The sample lists under 1,100,000 clones; around 82% were seen once.

This clonotype was sampled from a man aged 18 to 29 in good health. Some clones in this sample may be carry-over from other donors' samples. Sequenced input: memory CD4+ T cells from PBMCs. Sample subset: CD45RA-negative fraction. V gene TRBV30 combines with J gene TRBJ2-3; TRBD2 matches 13 bases. The CDR3 reads CAWSSGLAGVGADTQYF. In nucleotides, the CDR3 is TGTGCCTGGAGTTCCGGACTAGCGGGAGTAGGCGCAGATACGCAGTATTTT.